This TCR beta chain was captured by sequencing in a study of identical twins. All of the donors were Caucasians in good health. The study's findings and limits: Low generation probability was overrepresented in out-of-frame alpha sequences shared by twins.

This clonotype occurred a few times. Its matching antigen is unknown. Unique molecular identifiers were present on the cDNA, and a universal primer site came from template switching. Via MiXCR, TCRdb re-called the 5' RACE reads, giving one row per CDR3 protein. The table has hundreds of thousands of distinct CDR3 sequences, over 8.5% seen once. Germline values: CDR1 SGHNT, CDR2 YENEEA. J was trimmed by 6 bases and V by 5 bases; bases with no gene match: 7. This CDR3 is 14 amino acids long. The same sample was also studied in work on yellow fever vaccine responses in identical twins.

The chain combines TRBV11-3 with TRBJ2-4, with 7 bases matching TRBD2. The source of this sequence is a woman aged 18 to 35 in good health. The sequencing sample was made of PBMCs. The CDR3 bases are TGTGCCAGCAGCGACCCTGGCGGGGGAAACATTCAGTACTTC. Amino acids: CASSDPGGGNIQYF.